These 24 T cell receptor beta chains share one sample of origin, sequenced in a study of blood T cell repertoires in COVID-19. Sequencing was performed with immunoSEQ multiplex PCR; in TCRdb, only in-frame clones are kept and a portion is missing. The sample lists a few hundred thousand clones, roughly four fifths occurring once. Input material: PBMCs or T cells enriched from blood (not recorded which). The receptors here all came from a woman aged 45 to 65 who had recovered from COVID-19.

The chain uses TRBV5-8 and TRBJ2-7; 9 bases line up with TRBD1. V lost 3 bases and J lost 4; bases outside the gene matches: 11. Looked up from germline, CDR1 is SGHTS and CDR2 is YDEGEE. The CDR3 has 16 amino acids. CDR3 coding DNA: TGTGCCAGCAGCTCCAAGTTGGGACAGGGTGTTTACGAGCAGTACTTC. It encodes CASSSKLGQGVYEQYF. The full variable domain, completed using reference TRBV5-8 and TRBJ2-7, is EAGVTQSPTHLIKTRGQQATLRCSPISGHTSVYWYQQALGLGLQFLLWYDEGEERNRGNFPPRFSGRQFPNYSSELNVNALELEDSALYLCASSSKLGQGVYEQYFGPGTRLTVT.

This rearrangement joins TRBV2 to TRBJ1-1; TRBD1 aligns across 7 bases. This CDR3 is 13 amino acids long. The junction had 2 bases not matched to a gene; V was cut back by 6 bases and J by 1 base. Germline lookup yields CDR1 SNHLY and CDR2 FYNNEI. CDR3 sequence (DNA): TGTGCCAGCAGGCAGGGGGGGAACACTGAAGCTTTCTTT. This translates into CASRQGGNTEAFF.

The CDR3: CASSRGAPGQGVYEQYF. CDR3 in DNA: TGTGCCAGCAGCAGAGGGGCCCCGGGACAGGGGGTCTACGAGCAGTACTTC. The V and J genes are TRBV7-2 and TRBJ2-7; 11 nucleotides agree with TRBD1. V shed 5 bases, J shed 3 bases, and the junction held 12 bases outside the gene matches. This CDR3 contains 17 residues. The germline V gene encodes CDR1 SGHTA and CDR2 FQGNSA.

The J gene is TRBJ2-1, the V gene TRBV15; 14 positions agree with TRBD2. V lost 4 bases and J lost 5; bases outside the gene matches: 4. CDR3 length: 16 residues. The V gene's germline CDR1 is LNHNV and CDR2 YYDKDF (reference sequence). CDR3 coding DNA: TGTGCCACCAGCACCAGGACTAGCGGGAGGCACAATGAGCAGTTCTTC. It encodes CATSTRTSGRHNEQFF.

This chain uses TRBV10-3 with TRBJ1-2, with 8 bases aligning to TRBD1. The CDR3 is made up of 13 amino acids. The germline gives CDR1 ENHRY, CDR2 SYGVKD. J lost 5 bases, V lost 4 bases, and 3 bases had no gene match. In DNA, the CDR3 is TGTGCCATCAGTGGCACAGGGGGGTATGGCTACACCTTC. Translating gives CAISGTGGYGYTF.

The V call is TRBV11-3, the J call TRBJ1-1; D is unclear. This CDR3 has 13 residues. CDR1 is SGHNT and CDR2 is YENEEA in the germline V gene. V lost 1 base, J lost 2 bases, and 5 bases lay in between. The CDR3 nucleotides read TGTGCCAGCAGCTTAGTGTCAAACACTGAAGCTTTCTTT. Amino acids: CASSLVSNTEAFF.

Only a few counts were recorded for this clone. The J gene is TRBJ2-2, the V gene TRBV28; possible D gene TRBD1, 7 bases. Per the germline V gene, CDR1 is MDHEN and CDR2 is SYDVKM. This CDR3 contains 14 residues. The ends were cut back, 10 bases at V and 4 bases at J, with 16 bases in the middle. This CDR3 reads CATEEGARTGELFF. The CDR3 region has the DNA TGTGCCACCGAGGAGGGGGCCCGCACCGGGGAGCTGTTTTTT.

The rearrangement joins TRBV6-2 or TRBV6-3 to TRBJ2-3; D not resolved. The V and J ends lost 5 bases and 1 base respectively, with 25 bases between them. The germline V gene encodes CDR1 MNHEY and CDR2 SVGEGT. The length of the CDR3 is 19 residues. Here the CDR3 reads CASSKTEEKPVYGTDTQYF. The DNA for the CDR3 is TGTGCCAGCAGTAAGACTGAGGAGAAGCCTGTCTACGGCACAGATACGCAGTATTTT.

The chain employs TRBV30 and TRBJ1-3; D is ambiguous. Germline V gene sequence: CDR1 GTSNPN, CDR2 SVGIG (reference sequence). The length of the CDR3 is 15 residues. V gave up 0 bases and J gave up 3 bases, with 12 bases separating them. The chain's CDR3 is CAWSVRKAGGNTIYF. For the CDR3, the DNA is TGTGCCTGGAGTGTACGTAAGGCAGGTGGAAACACCATATATTTT.

The chain has TRBV4-1 and TRBJ1-2, with 9 bases matching TRBD1. This CDR3 comprises 15 residues. Losses at the gene ends were 4 bases for V and 5 bases for J; bases not matched to a gene: 8. Per the germline V gene, CDR1 is MGHRA and CDR2 is YSYEKL. CDR3 coding DNA: TGCGCCAGCAGCCGGTCGGACAGGGGAGCTTATGGCTACACCTTC. Encoded protein: CASSRSDRGAYGYTF.

This chain joins TRBV27 and TRBJ1-6; D may be TRBD1 (5 bases). Germline CDR1 MNHEY, CDR2 SMNVEV (reference sequence). The CDR3 totals 14 residues. V was trimmed by 3 bases and J by 11 bases, leaving 14 bases between them. CDR3 protein: CASSFRGGGPPLHF. CDR3 DNA sequence: TGTGCCAGCAGTTTTCGGGGGGGAGGGCCACCCCTCCACTTT.

The V and J genes are TRBV7-2 and TRBJ1-2, with D perhaps TRBD1 (6 bases). Per the germline V gene, CDR1 is SGHTA and CDR2 is FQGNSA. Trimming pared 5 bases from V and 4 bases from J, leaving 14 bases between. The CDR3 is made up of 14 amino acids. Here the CDR3 DNA reads TGTGCCAGCAGCGGGGGGGGGCCCCCCTATGGCTACACCTTC. This sequence encodes CASSGGGPPYGYTF.

The rearrangement links TRBV27 to TRBJ2-1; D possibly corresponds to TRBD2 (6 bases). The germline CDR1 and CDR2 sequences are MNHEY and SMNVEV (reference sequence). The CDR3 runs to 15 residues. Between the trimmed V and J ends, which lost 6 bases and 2 bases, there was a span of 14 bases. In DNA, the CDR3 is TGTGCCAGCAGACTAGCCCCATCCGCCTACAATGAGCAGTTCTTC. It is translated as CASRLAPSAYNEQFF.

Here the CDR3 reads CASSLQTGDQPQHF. CDR3 coding DNA: TGTGCCAGCAGCTTGCAGACAGGGGATCAGCCCCAGCATTTT. The chain uses TRBV5-8 and TRBJ1-5; 8 nucleotides line up with TRBD1. Germline V gives CDR1 SGHTS, CDR2 YDEGEE. V lost 1 base and J lost 5; bases outside the gene matches: 2. The CDR3 has 14 amino acids.

This clone was seen once. This chain uses TRBV6-2 or TRBV6-3 with TRBJ2-3; 9 nucleotides line up with TRBD1. J was trimmed by 6 bases and V by 6 bases; bases with no gene match: 16. The germline V gene encodes CDR1 MNHEY and CDR2 SVGEGT. There are 17 residues in the CDR3. CDR3 coding DNA: TGTGCCAGCAGCCATGCAGGGGGGACAGGGAGGGTGGATACGCAGTATTTT. This codes for CASSHAGGTGRVDTQYF.

The chain carries TRBV18 and TRBJ1-5; D is perhaps TRBD1 (5 bases). The CDR3 sequence is 14 residues long. With 4 bases removed from V and 4 bases from J, the gap between germline ends came to 11 bases. CDR1 and CDR2 (germline): KGHSH, LQKENI. As DNA, the CDR3 is TGTGCCAGCTCACAGGGGTTCTTAAATCAGCCCCAGCATTTT. Translation: CASSQGFLNQPQHF. The complete variable domain, with remaining parts taken from reference TRBV18 and TRBJ1-5, reads NAGVMQNPRHLVRRRGQEARLRCSPMKGHSHVYWYRQLPEEGLKFMVYLQKENIIDESGMPKERFSAEFPKEGPSILRIQQVVRGDSAAYFCASSQGFLNQPQHFGDGTRLSIL.

The chain couples TRBV25-1 to TRBJ1-2, with unresolved D. The CDR3 is 12 amino acids. V shed 5 bases and J shed 7 bases, with 11 bases lying between them. Germline CDR1 reads MGHDK; CDR2 reads SYGVNS. In DNA form, the CDR3 reads TGTGCCAGCAGTTTAGCGGGTACTGGCTACACCTTC. Translating gives CASSLAGTGYTF.

The V gene is TRBV6-5, the J gene TRBJ1-1, with D possibly matching TRBD1 (6 bases). CDR3 length equals 14 residues. V lost 8 bases and J 1 base, leaving 14 bases between the germline ends. Germline CDR1 and CDR2: MNHEY and SVGAGI. The CDR3 nucleotides are TGTGCCAGCTTCGTGGCAGGGGCGAACACTGAAGCTTTCTTT. Its translation is CASFVAGANTEAFF.

The rearrangement links TRBV6-5 to TRBJ1-4; 7 positions match TRBD1. This CDR3 region has 14 residues. The V and J ends lost 6 bases and 11 bases, in that order; junction bases with no gene match: 12. Germline V lookup: CDR1 MNHEY, CDR2 SVGAGI. CDR3 residues: CASSRDRPPGKLFF. The DNA for the CDR3 is TGTGCCAGCAGCAGGGACAGACCTCCGGGGAAACTGTTTTTT.

This chain links TRBV27 with TRBJ1-2; D remains ambiguous. Germline values: CDR1 MNHEY, CDR2 SMNVEV (reference sequence). This CDR3 has 12 amino acids. V was pared by 5 bases and J by 4 bases, with 8 bases between. DNA for the CDR3: TGTGCCAGCAGTCCGACGGGCTATGGCTACACCTTC. This codes for CASSPTGYGYTF.

The gene calls are TRBV7-8 and TRBJ2-5; 12 bases fit TRBD2. The CDR3 has 19 residues. With V trimmed by 6 bases and J by 3 bases, 17 bases remained unmatched. Germline CDR1 and CDR2: SGHVS and FQNEAQ. The CDR3 spells CASSPLRLAGGRRKETQYF. DNA of the CDR3: TGTGCCAGCAGTCCCCTCCGGCTAGCGGGGGGGCGCCGCAAAGAGACCCAGTACTTC.

The chain employs TRBV24-1 and TRBJ2-2; tentative D call: TRBD1 (6 bases). The germline V and J ends were trimmed by 4 bases and 6 bases, with 8 bases remaining between them. This CDR3 comprises 13 residues. Germline-derived CDR1 and CDR2 are KGHDR and SFDVKD. The CDR3 here is CATSDRGAGELFF. Here the CDR3 DNA reads TGTGCCACCAGTGACAGGGGAGCCGGGGAGCTGTTTTTT.

This clone was counted once. The chain couples TRBV29-1 to TRBJ1-3; D perhaps matches TRBD1 (5 bases). The CDR3 covers 14 residues. The V gene's germline CDR1 is SQVTM and CDR2 ANQGSEA. With 4 bases removed from V and 0 bases from J, the gap between germline ends came to 10 bases. CDR3 sequence: CSVAQESSGNTIYF. In nucleotides, the CDR3 is TGCAGCGTTGCACAGGAGAGCTCTGGAAACACCATATATTTT.

This clone was seen once. The CDR3 nucleotides are TGTGCCAGCAGCCGTCCCGTGGGGTTCGGGACAGGTTACAATGAGCAGTTCTTC. Translating it yields CASSRPVGFGTGYNEQFF. The chain recombines TRBV7-9 with TRBJ2-1, with 8 bases fitting TRBD1. This CDR3 has 18 amino acids. Germline V gives CDR1 SEHNR, CDR2 FQNEAQ (reference sequence). Trimming cost V 5 bases and J 4 bases; bases outside gene matches: 16.